The rows below give T cell receptor beta chains drawn from one sample of a study of shared clonotypes between healthy human individuals. The method was immunoSEQ multiplex PCR; TCRdb's version includes in-frame clones alone and lacks a portion of them. The profile covers 150,000 to 200,000 clones, with about 93% appearing a single time and around 0.067% taken by the ten largest. The sample taken for sequencing was naive CD4+ T cells sorted from blood. The receptors come from a woman aged 25 to 39 in good health. Both conserved end residues are part of each CDR3. D genes are given only for firm matches. Part of the rows lack a size; the others show once, few, many or a class for expanded clones.

>TRBD2|TRBJ2-5|TRBV2|once
TGTGCCAGCAGTAGGACTAGCAACCAAGAGACCCAGTACTTC
CASSRTSNQETQYF
>TRBD2|TRBJ2-2|TRBV27|.
TGTGCCAGCAGACCCTCCGGGACTAGACAAGGCGGGGAGCTGTTTTTT
CASRPSGTRQGGELFF
>TRBD2|TRBJ2-7|TRBV5-1|.
TGCGCCAGCAGCTCCCTAGCGGGAAACTTCTACGAGCAGTACTTC
CASSSLAGNFYEQYF
>.|TRBJ2-1|TRBV10-3|once
TGTGCCATCAGTGAGTCTAGCCTCTCCTACAATGAGCAGTTCTTC
CAISESSLSYNEQFF
>TRBD1|TRBJ1-3|TRBV18|.
TGTGCCAGCTCACGGTCAGGGGGCCACTCTGGAAACACCATATATTTT
CASSRSGGHSGNTIYF
>TRBD1|TRBJ1-4|TRBV6-6|.
TGTGCCACGGGACAGGCGGTGGCAACTAATGAAAAACTGTTTTTT
CATGQAVATNEKLFF
>TRBD1|TRBJ1-6|TRBV28|.
TGTGCCAGCAGTTTATTGGGACAGGGGAATAATTCACCCCTCCACTTT
CASSLLGQGNNSPLHF
>.|TRBJ2-4|TRBV5-4|.
TGTGCCAGCAGCCCGGGGGACAGATTAGCCAAAAACATTCAGTACTTC
CASSPGDRLAKNIQYF
>.|TRBJ2-1|TRBV5-1|.
TGCGCCAGCAGTCCCCTCGGGATAGGTGCGTTCCGTGAGCAGTTCTTC
CASSPLGIGAFREQFF
>TRBD2|TRBJ2-3|TRBV10-3|.
TGTGCCATCAGTGAGTCCCTAAGCCCGGCTAGCGGGTTCACAGATACGCAGTATTTT
CAISESLSPASGFTDTQYF
>TRBD2|TRBJ2-7|TRBV18|.
TGTGCCAGCTCACCAGTGGCTAGCGGGACGCCCTACGAGCAGTACTTC
CASSPVASGTPYEQYF
>.|TRBJ1-1|TRBV6-5|.
TGTGCCAGCAGTTACGGAGGGGGGAGTGGCACTGAAGCTTTCTTT
CASSYGGGSGTEAFF
>.|TRBJ2-2|TRBV19|.
TGTGCCAGTACACAGGGTCCGAACACCGGGGAGCTGTTTTTT
CASTQGPNTGELFF
>TRBD2|TRBJ2-7|TRBV5-1|.
TGCGCCAGCAGCGGGGGACTAGCCCTCTACGAGCAGTACTTC
CASSGGLALYEQYF
>TRBD1|TRBJ2-6|TRBV6-1|.
TGTGCCAGCAGTCCAGGGGGCACAGGGGCCAACGTCCTGACTTTC
CASSPGGTGANVLTF
>TRBD1|TRBJ1-3|TRBV18|.
TGTGCCAGCTCACCGGTGACAGGGGTATCTGGAAACACCATATATTTT
CASSPVTGVSGNTIYF
>TRBD1|TRBJ1-4|TRBV18|.
TGTGCCAGCTCCCCCGGGACAGGGAATGAAAAACTGTTTTTT
CASSPGTGNEKLFF
>TRBD1|TRBJ2-7|TRBV10-1|once
TGCGCCAGCAGTGGGACAGGGGGGCCCTACGAGCAGTACTTC
CASSGTGGPYEQYF
>.|TRBJ2-7|TRBV4-2|few
TGTGCCAGCAGCCAAGACGTCACGGGAAGCTCCTACGAGCAGTACTTC
CASSQDVTGSSYEQYF
>.|TRBJ1-2|TRBV16|few
TGTGCCAGCAGCCAATGGGAAGGTTCCGGCTACACCTTC
CASSQWEGSGYTF
>TRBD2|TRBJ2-7|TRBV7-9|few
TGTGCCAGCAGCGTTACGGGACTAGGGTACGAGCAGTACTTC
CASSVTGLGYEQYF
>.|TRBJ1-1|TRBV19|.
TGTGCCAGTAGTATTTCGGGGGCGAACACTGAAGCTTTCTTT
CASSISGANTEAFF
>.|TRBJ1-5|TRBV28|.
TGTGCCAGCAGTTTATTGGGAAGACTCAATAGCAATCAGCCCCAGCATTTT
CASSLLGRLNSNQPQHF
>TRBD2|TRBJ2-7|TRBV28|once
TGTGCCAGCAGTTCTAGCGGGACTAGATACGAGCAGTACTTC
CASSSSGTRYEQYF
>.|TRBJ1-1|TRBV5-8|.
TGTGCCAGCAGCTTGCTGGGAACTGAAGCTTTCTTT
CASSLLGTEAFF
>.|TRBJ2-7|TRBV28|once
TGTGCCAGCAGTCCGATAACCGTACTGCCTTACGAGCAGTACTTC
CASSPITVLPYEQYF
>TRBD2|TRBJ2-3|TRBV10-3|.
TGTGCCATCAGGGGGTTTGTAGCGGGGTCAAGCACAGATACGCAGTATTTT
CAIRGFVAGSSTDTQYF
>.|TRBJ2-4|TRBV27|.
TGTGCCAGCAAGGTTACAGGGTATCGAAACATTCAGTACTTC
CASKVTGYRNIQYF
>.|TRBJ2-7|TRBV28|.
TGTGCCAGCAGTTTATCAGGACAGATCGTGTACGAGCAGTACTTC
CASSLSGQIVYEQYF
>TRBD2|TRBJ2-2|TRBV6-6|.
TGTGCCAGCAGCCAGAAGGGAGGGCCGGACACCGGGGAGCTGTTTTTT
CASSQKGGPDTGELFF
>.|TRBJ1-2|TRBV5-5|.
TGTGCCAGCAGCTTTGGTGGGGGTTTCTATGGCTACACCTTC
CASSFGGGFYGYTF
>.|TRBJ2-7|TRBV28|.
TGTGCCAGCAGGATATCTCTAAGGGAGGAAGACGAGCAGTACTTC
CASRISLREEDEQYF
>TRBD2|TRBJ2-1|TRBV19|.
TGTGCCAGTAGTAAGATGTCTAGCGGGGTTTACAATGAGCAGTTCTTC
CASSKMSSGVYNEQFF
>TRBD2|TRBJ2-7|TRBV11-1|.
TGTGCCAGCAGCTTGGGGACGGGAGGGTCTTACGAGCAGTACTTC
CASSLGTGGSYEQYF
>.|TRBJ2-7|TRBV14|.
TGTGCCAGCAGCCAAGGTGGTCCAGCATCCTACGAGCAGTACTTC
CASSQGGPASYEQYF
>.|TRBJ1-1|TRBV11-2|.
TGTGCCAGCAGTCACGGGTGGGAAACTGAAGCTTTCTTT
CASSHGWETEAFF
>TRBD2|TRBJ2-7|TRBV6-1|.
TGTGCCAGCAGCGAAGGACCTAAGAGCGGGAGTGGTACCTACGAGCAGTACTTC
CASSEGPKSGSGTYEQYF
>.|TRBJ2-7|TRBV5-4|.
TGTGCCAGCAGCTTTACGAACGAGCAGTACTTC
CASSFTNEQYF
>.|TRBJ2-5|TRBV7-8|.
TGTGCCAGCAGCTCGACCTGGACCTCAGAGACCCAGTACTTC
CASSSTWTSETQYF
>TRBD1|TRBJ2-7|TRBV18|.
TGTGCCAGCTCGAAGGACAGGGGTAAATTGTACGAGCAGTACTTC
CASSKDRGKLYEQYF
>.|TRBJ2-7|TRBV6-5|.
TGTGCCAGCAGACAACCGGGAACTGGGTCCGAGCAGTACTTC
CASRQPGTGSEQYF
>.|TRBJ2-5|TRBV7-6|.
TGTGCCAGCAGGCTGAGCGGGCAAGTCCGGGGAGAGACCCAGTACTTC
CASRLSGQVRGETQYF
>.|TRBJ2-7|TRBV28|.
TGTGCCAGCACCAAACGGGTCCTCACCTACGAGCAGTACTTC
CASTKRVLTYEQYF